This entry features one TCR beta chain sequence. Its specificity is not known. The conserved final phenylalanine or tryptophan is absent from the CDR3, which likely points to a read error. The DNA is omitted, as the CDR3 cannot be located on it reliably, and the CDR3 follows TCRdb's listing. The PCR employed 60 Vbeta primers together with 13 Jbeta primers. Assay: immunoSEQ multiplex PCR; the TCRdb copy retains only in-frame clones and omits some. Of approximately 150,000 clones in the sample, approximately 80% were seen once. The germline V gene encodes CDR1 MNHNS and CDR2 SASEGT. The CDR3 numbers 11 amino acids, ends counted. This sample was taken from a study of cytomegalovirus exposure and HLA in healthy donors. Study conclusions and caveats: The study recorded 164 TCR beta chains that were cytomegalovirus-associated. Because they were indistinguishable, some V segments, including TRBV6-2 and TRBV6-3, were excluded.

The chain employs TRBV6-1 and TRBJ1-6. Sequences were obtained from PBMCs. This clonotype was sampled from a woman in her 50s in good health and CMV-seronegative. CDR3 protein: CASSEEGRASL.